This entry lists 24 T cell receptor beta chains sequenced from one sample in a study of blood T cells in healthy people across ages. PCR was performed a second time for about 7 to 11 cycles using a sample-barcoded 5' primer and a J-beta primer mix. Each CDR3 protein gets one entry after TCRdb re-called the 5' RACE reads with MiXCR. This table has about a million distinct CDR3 sequences, under 40% appearing once. Sequenced: blood. All receptors come from a man aged 18 to 30 in good health.

In this sample, this clonotype turned up a few times. The chain uses TRBV9 and TRBJ2-5; TRBD2 is a possible D gene (6 bases). Trimming cost V 0 bases and J 3 bases, with 15 bases left between them. The CDR3 has 16 residues. Germline V CDR1 and CDR2: SGDLS, YYNGEE. The DNA of the CDR3 is TGTGCCAGCAGCGTAGCTACGGGGACTCTTGAAGAGACCCAGTACTTC. This gives the protein CASSVATGTLEETQYF.

V gene TRBV4-3 combines with J gene TRBJ1-2; D uncertain. Germline V gene sequence: CDR1 LGHNA, CDR2 YSLEER. V was trimmed by 1 base and J by 6 bases, leaving 9 bases between them. The CDR3 totals 13 residues. CDR3 nucleotide sequence: TGCGCCAGCAGCCAAGTTTCCGGGGATGGCTACACCTTC. As protein: CASSQVSGDGYTF.

The V call is TRBV20-1, the J call TRBJ2-3; no clear D gene. Germline V gives CDR1 DFQATT, CDR2 SNEGSKA (reference sequence). The CDR3 runs 11 residues. Trimming removed 6 bases from V and 5 bases from J, with 9 bases in between. CDR3 bases: TGCAGTGCGAGGACCCGAGATACGCAGTATTTT. Its translation is CSARTRDTQYF.

The chain joins TRBV5-4 to TRBJ2-5; D is undetermined. Germline CDR1 SGHNT, CDR2 YYREEE (reference sequence). The CDR3 totals 14 residues. Trimming removed 4 bases at V and 2 bases at J, with 12 bases between. This CDR3 reads CASSKYGQQETQYF. The DNA of the CDR3 is TGTGCCAGCAGCAAATACGGTCAACAAGAGACCCAGTACTTC.

The chain uses TRBV7-2 and TRBJ1-2; no clear D. CDR3 length: 16 residues. In germline, CDR1 is SGHTA, CDR2 FQGNSA. The V end lost 3 bases, the J end lost 1 base, and 15 bases lay between the germline ends. CDR3: CASSLDVTTINYGYTF. DNA for the CDR3: TGTGCCAGCAGCTTGGACGTGACAACGATTAACTATGGCTACACCTTC.

V usage is TRBV10-3 and J usage is TRBJ2-3; 10 bases match TRBD2. J was trimmed by 3 bases and V by 7 bases; bases with no gene match: 7. This CDR3 is built from 15 residues. Looked up from germline, CDR1 is ENHRY and CDR2 is SYGVKD. CDR3 nucleotide sequence: TGTGCCATCACTCAGCGGGGGGGCAGGACAGATACGCAGTATTTT. Translated, it gives CAITQRGGRTDTQYF.

J is TRBJ2-7 and V is TRBV4-3; tentative D call: TRBD1 (7 bases). V lost 4 bases, J lost 1 base, and 11 bases lay in between. The CDR3 has 14 amino acids. CDR1 is LGHNA and CDR2 is YSLEER in the germline V gene. The CDR3 loop reads CASSRGTASYEQYF. In nucleotides, the CDR3 is TGCGCCAGCAGCCGCGGGACAGCTTCCTACGAGCAGTACTTC.

J is TRBJ2-1 and V is TRBV7-2; D is unclear. Trimming took off 5 bases at V and 7 bases at J, with 12 bases between the two ends. The CDR3 is 13 residues long. Per the germline V gene, CDR1 is SGHTA and CDR2 is FQGNSA. This CDR3 is CASSRPWANEQFF. CDR3 in DNA: TGTGCCAGCAGCCGTCCCTGGGCAAATGAGCAGTTCTTC.

This sequence joins TRBV4-1 and TRBJ2-1; maybe TRBD1 (6 bases). The ends were cut back, 0 bases at V and 8 bases at J, with 8 bases in the middle. In germline, CDR1 is MGHRA, CDR2 YSYEKL. The CDR3 contains 13 residues. CDR3 in DNA: TGCGCCAGCAGCCAAGATTCAGGGGATGAGCAGTTCTTC. Translated: CASSQDSGDEQFF.

This clonotype was counted a single time. The chain has TRBV7-2 and TRBJ1-1; D not resolved. The CDR3 loop spans 14 amino acids. Germline V lookup: CDR1 SGHTA, CDR2 FQGNSA. Trimming stripped 2 bases from V and 1 base from J, with 8 bases between. The chain's CDR3 is CTSSLRRENTEAFF. CDR3 DNA: TGTACCAGCAGCTTAAGACGGGAGAACACTGAAGCTTTCTTT.

This clonotype was recorded a few times. The V gene is TRBV10-3, the J gene TRBJ1-1; TRBD1 might be the D (5 bases). Per germline, CDR1 ENHRY and CDR2 SYGVKD. The CDR3 is 15 amino acids. The V gene lost 2 bases and the J gene lost 1 base, with 11 bases spanning the gap. CDR3 in DNA: TGTGCCATCAGTGAGGGCAGGGAGGCGAACACTGAAGCTTTCTTT. Its protein is CAISEGREANTEAFF.

Note on this clonotype: The junction differs from germline at one of its ends, possibly a read error. This sequence joins TRBV25-1 and TRBJ1-1; D perhaps matches TRBD1 (6 bases). The length of the CDR3 is 13 residues. Germline CDR1 MGHDK, CDR2 SYGVNS. CDR3 region: CVSSVQGNTEAFF. The CDR3 DNA reads TGTGTCAGCAGTGTACAGGGGAACACTGAAGCTTTCTTT.

This clonotype was picked up many times. The chain is built from TRBV9 and TRBJ2-7; D ambiguous. V was clipped by 0 bases and J by 0 bases, with 4 bases between them. This CDR3 region has 13 residues. Germline assignment: CDR1 SGDLS and CDR2 YYNGEE. The DNA of the CDR3 is TGTGCCAGCAGCGTAGCTAACTCCTACGAGCAGTACTTC. Translation gives CASSVANSYEQYF.

This clonotype has a count of ten or more. This sequence joins TRBV9 and TRBJ2-5; 8 bases align to TRBD1. The CDR3 runs to 14 residues. Trimming at V came to 3 bases and at J to 3 bases, leaving 4 bases not matched to a gene. Germline CDR1 SGDLS, CDR2 YYNGEE. CDR3 sequence (DNA): TGTGCCAGCAGCGGGACAGGGAGAAAAGAGACCCAGTACTTC. It yields the protein CASSGTGRKETQYF.

A note on this clonotype: Germline is not matched at one junction end, which may reflect a read error. The rearrangement joins TRBV7-7 to TRBJ2-3, with TRBD1 identical over 7 bases. The CDR3 has 14 amino acids. Germline CDR1 and CDR2: SSHAT and FNYEAQ (reference sequence). CDR3 bases: TGTGCTAGCAGCACACGGGACAGTCCAGATACGCAGTATTTT. This codes for CASSTRDSPDTQYF.

The chain uses TRBV29-1 and TRBJ1-1, with D uncertain. In germline, CDR1 is SQVTM, CDR2 ANQGSEA. The CDR3 length is 12 residues. The V end was cut by 6 bases, the J end by 4 bases, with 12 bases between. The CDR3 sequence: CSVPRLGTEAFF. The CDR3 DNA follows: TGCAGCGTCCCGCGGTTGGGCACTGAAGCTTTCTTT.

The gene calls are TRBV5-1 and TRBJ2-1; 9 nucleotides agree with TRBD1. Germline assignment: CDR1 SGHRS and CDR2 YFSETQ. The CDR3 covers 14 residues. J lost 8 bases, V lost 3 bases, and 6 bases had no gene match. The CDR3 region is CASSWDRDRDEQFF. Written as DNA, the CDR3 is TGCGCCAGCAGCTGGGACAGGGATAGAGATGAGCAGTTCTTC.

This clonotype came up a few times. This chain links TRBV6-2 or TRBV6-3 with TRBJ2-1; TRBD1 matches at 7 bases. The V segment lost 2 bases and the J segment 3 bases; nucleotides outside the gene matches: 10. There are 17 residues in the CDR3. Germline V lookup: CDR1 MNHEY, CDR2 SVGEGT. CDR3 nucleotide sequence: TGTGCCAGCAGTTACCTACGACCGGGACAGAACTACAATGAGCAGTTCTTC. Residues: CASSYLRPGQNYNEQFF.

The rearrangement uses TRBV27 and TRBJ1-2; a weak D match, TRBD1 (6 bases). With 5 bases removed from V and 7 bases from J, the gap between germline ends came to 20 bases. Looked up from germline, CDR1 is MNHEY and CDR2 is SMNVEV (reference sequence). CDR3 size: 15 residues. The CDR3 DNA reads as TGTGCCAGCAGTAAAGCAGGGGTTAATGGTGTTGGCTACACCTTC. Its translation: CASSKAGVNGVGYTF.

This clonotype was seen a few times. The V gene is TRBV7-2, the J gene TRBJ1-2, with a weak D call TRBD1 (5 bases). The V gene lost 5 bases and the J gene lost 7 bases, with 14 bases spanning the gap. CDR1 and CDR2 (germline): SGHTA, FQGNSA. The length of the CDR3 is 13 residues. DNA for the CDR3: TGTGCCAGCAGCCGCCGGGACTCGGGTGGCTACACCTTC. Translated: CASSRRDSGGYTF.

J is TRBJ1-1 and V is TRBV29-1; tentative D call: TRBD1 (5 bases). Trimming left V 4 bases short and J 4 bases short, with 10 bases between. Germline V gives CDR1 SQVTM, CDR2 ANQGSEA. The CDR3 is 12 amino acids. DNA of the CDR3: TGCAGCGTTGGGTGGGGGGGCACTGAAGCTTTCTTT. Translated: CSVGWGGTEAFF.

This clonotype was recorded many times. This chain links TRBV5-1 with TRBJ2-1, with a weak D call TRBD1 (5 bases). Germline V gene sequence: CDR1 SGHRS, CDR2 YFSETQ. V lost 2 bases to trimming and J lost 8 bases, with 20 bases between them. The CDR3 is 16 amino acids. CDR3 protein: CASSFSLGSGRDEQFF. For the CDR3, the DNA is TGCGCCAGCAGCTTCTCTCTTGGGTCAGGGCGAGATGAGCAGTTCTTC.

In DNA form, the CDR3 reads TGCAGTGCTGGTATTACAGGGCCACTAAACACTGAAGCTTTCTTT. Its protein product is CSAGITGPLNTEAFF. This chain links TRBV20-1 with TRBJ1-1, with a weak D call TRBD1 (6 bases). Germline assignment: CDR1 DFQATT and CDR2 SNEGSKA (reference sequence). The CDR3 runs to 15 residues. Trimming shortened V by 5 bases and J by 2 bases, and 18 bases separated the two germline ends.

This sequence joins TRBV6-2 or TRBV6-3 and TRBJ2-1, with 8 bases lining up with TRBD1. The V gene end was trimmed by 7 bases and the J gene end by 3 bases; junction bases not matched to a gene: 14. Germline CDR1 MNHEY, CDR2 SVGEGT. This CDR3 has 17 residues. DNA of the CDR3: TGTGCCAGCACGAGAATAGGTGGACAGGGATTCTACAATGAGCAGTTCTTC. Translation gives CASTRIGGQGFYNEQFF.